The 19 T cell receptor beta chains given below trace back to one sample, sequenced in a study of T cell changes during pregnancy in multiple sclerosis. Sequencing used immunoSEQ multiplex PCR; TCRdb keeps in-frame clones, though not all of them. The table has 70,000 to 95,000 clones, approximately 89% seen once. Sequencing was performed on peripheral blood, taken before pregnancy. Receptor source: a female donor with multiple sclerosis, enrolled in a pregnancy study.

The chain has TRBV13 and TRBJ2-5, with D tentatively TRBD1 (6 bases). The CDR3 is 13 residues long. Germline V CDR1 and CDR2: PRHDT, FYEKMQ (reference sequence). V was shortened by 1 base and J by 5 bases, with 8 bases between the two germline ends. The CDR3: CASSLDREETQYF. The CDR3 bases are TGTGCCAGCAGCTTAGACAGGGAGGAGACCCAGTACTTC.

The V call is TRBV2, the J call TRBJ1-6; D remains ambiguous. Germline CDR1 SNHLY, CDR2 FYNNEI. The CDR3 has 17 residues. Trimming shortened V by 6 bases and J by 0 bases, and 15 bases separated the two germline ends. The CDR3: CASREGLTSSYNSPLHF. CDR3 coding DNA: TGTGCCAGCAGGGAGGGCTTAACTAGCTCCTATAATTCACCCCTCCACTTT.

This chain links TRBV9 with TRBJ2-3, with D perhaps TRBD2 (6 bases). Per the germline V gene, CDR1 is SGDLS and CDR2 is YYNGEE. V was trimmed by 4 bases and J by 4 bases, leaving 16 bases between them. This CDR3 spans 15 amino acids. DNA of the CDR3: TGTGCCAGCAGCCCACCGGGACTTAGAGCAGATACGCAGTATTTT. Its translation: CASSPPGLRADTQYF. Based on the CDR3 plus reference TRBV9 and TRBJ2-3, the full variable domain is DSGVTQTPKHLITATGQRVTLRCSPRSGDLSVYWYQQSLDQGLQFLIQYYNGEERAKGNILERFSAQQFPDLHSELNLSSLELGDSALYFCASSPPGLRADTQYFGPGTRLTVL.

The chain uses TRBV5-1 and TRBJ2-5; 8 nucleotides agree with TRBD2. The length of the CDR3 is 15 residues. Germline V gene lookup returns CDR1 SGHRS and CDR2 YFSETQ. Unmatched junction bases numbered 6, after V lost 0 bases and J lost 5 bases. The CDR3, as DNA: TGCGCCAGCAGCTTGGGACTAGCGTTAGGGGAGACCCAGTACTTC. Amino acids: CASSLGLALGETQYF.

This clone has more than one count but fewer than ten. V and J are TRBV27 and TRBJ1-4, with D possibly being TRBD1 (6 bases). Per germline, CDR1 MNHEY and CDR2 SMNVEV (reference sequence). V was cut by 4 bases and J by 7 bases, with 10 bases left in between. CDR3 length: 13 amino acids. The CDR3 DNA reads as TGTGCCAGCAGTTCAGGGGTACTTGAAAAACTGTTTTTT. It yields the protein CASSSGVLEKLFF.

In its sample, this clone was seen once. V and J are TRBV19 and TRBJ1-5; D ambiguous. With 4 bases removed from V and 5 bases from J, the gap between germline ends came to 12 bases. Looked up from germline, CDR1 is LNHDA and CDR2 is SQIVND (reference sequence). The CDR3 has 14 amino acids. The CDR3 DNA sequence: TGTGCCAGTAGTAAGCAGGAGGGTTATCAGCCCCAGCATTTT. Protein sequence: CASSKQEGYQPQHF.

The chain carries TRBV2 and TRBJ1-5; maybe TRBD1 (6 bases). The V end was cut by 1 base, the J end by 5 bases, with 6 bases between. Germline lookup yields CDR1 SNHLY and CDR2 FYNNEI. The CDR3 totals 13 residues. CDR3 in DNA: TGTGCCAGCAGTGAAGACAGGGATCAGCCCCAGCATTTT. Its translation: CASSEDRDQPQHF.

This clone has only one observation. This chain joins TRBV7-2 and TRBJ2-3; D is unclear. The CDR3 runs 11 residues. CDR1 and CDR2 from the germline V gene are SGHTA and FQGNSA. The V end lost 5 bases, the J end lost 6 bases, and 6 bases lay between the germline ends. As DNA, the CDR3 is TGTGCCAGCAGCCCCGCGGATACGCAGTATTTT. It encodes CASSPADTQYF.

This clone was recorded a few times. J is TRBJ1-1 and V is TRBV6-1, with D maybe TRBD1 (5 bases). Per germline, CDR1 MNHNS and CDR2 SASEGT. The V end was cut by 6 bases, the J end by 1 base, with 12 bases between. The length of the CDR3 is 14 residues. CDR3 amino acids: CASRTAGGNTEAFF. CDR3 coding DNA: TGTGCCAGCAGGACCGCGGGGGGGAACACTGAAGCTTTCTTT.

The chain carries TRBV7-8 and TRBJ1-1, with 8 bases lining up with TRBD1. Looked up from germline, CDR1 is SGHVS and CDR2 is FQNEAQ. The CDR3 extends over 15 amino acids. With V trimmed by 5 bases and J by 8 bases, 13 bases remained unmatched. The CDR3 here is CASSRFGQGADEAFF. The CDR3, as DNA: TGTGCCAGCAGCCGCTTTGGGCAGGGGGCTGACGAAGCTTTCTTT.

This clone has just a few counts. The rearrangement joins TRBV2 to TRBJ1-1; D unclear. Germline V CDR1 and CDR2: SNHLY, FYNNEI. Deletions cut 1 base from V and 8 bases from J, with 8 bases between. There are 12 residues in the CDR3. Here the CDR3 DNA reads TGTGCCAGCAGTGAAGGGGAGGACGAAGCTTTCTTT. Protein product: CASSEGEDEAFF.

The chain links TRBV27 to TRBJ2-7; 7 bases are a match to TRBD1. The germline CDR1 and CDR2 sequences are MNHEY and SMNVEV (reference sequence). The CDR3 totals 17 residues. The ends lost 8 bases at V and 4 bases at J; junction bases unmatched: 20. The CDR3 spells CASAAPHRGRLLYEQYF. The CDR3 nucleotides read TGTGCCAGCGCCGCCCCACACAGGGGACGATTACTTTACGAGCAGTACTTC.

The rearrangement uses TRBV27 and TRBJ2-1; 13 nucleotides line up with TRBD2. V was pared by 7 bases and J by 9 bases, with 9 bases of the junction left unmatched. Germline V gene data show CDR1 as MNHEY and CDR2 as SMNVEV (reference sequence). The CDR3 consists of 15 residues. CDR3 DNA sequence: TGTGCCAGCACCTCACTAGCGGGGGGGGGATTTGAGCAGTTCTTC. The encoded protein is CASTSLAGGGFEQFF.

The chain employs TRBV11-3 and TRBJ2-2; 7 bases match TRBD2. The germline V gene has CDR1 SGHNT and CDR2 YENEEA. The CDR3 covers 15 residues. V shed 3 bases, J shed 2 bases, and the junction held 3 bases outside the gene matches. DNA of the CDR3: TGTGCCAGCAGCTTTGGCGGGGGAAACACCGGGGAGCTGTTTTTT. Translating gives CASSFGGGNTGELFF.

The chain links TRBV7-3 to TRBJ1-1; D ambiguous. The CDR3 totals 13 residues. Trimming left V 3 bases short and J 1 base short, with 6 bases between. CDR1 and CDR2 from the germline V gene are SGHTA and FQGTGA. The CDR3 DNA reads TGTGCCAGCAGCTTGTACGGGAACACTGAAGCTTTCTTT. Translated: CASSLYGNTEAFF.

CDR3 amino acids: CASRNSFGYEQYF. The CDR3 nucleotides read TGTGCCAGCAGAAACAGTTTCGGCTACGAGCAGTACTTC. This rearrangement joins TRBV28 to TRBJ2-7; D ambiguous. V was clipped by 6 bases and J by 3 bases, with 12 bases between them. The CDR3 length is 13 residues. Per the germline V gene, CDR1 is MDHEN and CDR2 is SYDVKM.

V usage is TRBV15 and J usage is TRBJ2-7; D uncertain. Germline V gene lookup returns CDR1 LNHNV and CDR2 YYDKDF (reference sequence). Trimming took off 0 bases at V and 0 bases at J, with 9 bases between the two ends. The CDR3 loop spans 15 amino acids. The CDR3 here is CATSRDALSSYEQYF. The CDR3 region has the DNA TGTGCCACCAGCAGAGATGCCCTGAGCTCCTACGAGCAGTACTTC.

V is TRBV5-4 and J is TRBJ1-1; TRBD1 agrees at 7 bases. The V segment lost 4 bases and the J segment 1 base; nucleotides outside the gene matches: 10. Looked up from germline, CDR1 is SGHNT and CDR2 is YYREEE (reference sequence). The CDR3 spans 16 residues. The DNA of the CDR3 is TGTGCCAGCAGCGTGGGGAAGGGGGCCCCGAACACTGAAGCTTTCTTT. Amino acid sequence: CASSVGKGAPNTEAFF.

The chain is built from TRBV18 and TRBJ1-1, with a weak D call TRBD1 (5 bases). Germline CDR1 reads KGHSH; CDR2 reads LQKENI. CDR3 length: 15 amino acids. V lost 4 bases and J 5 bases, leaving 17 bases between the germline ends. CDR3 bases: TGTGCCAGCTCACTGGGACTTGAAATGTGGACTGAAGCTTTCTTT. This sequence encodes CASSLGLEMWTEAFF.